This TCR beta chain was sequenced for a study of blood T cell repertoires in COVID-19. In the study overall: There were acute and convalescent COVID-19 samples, and they came from the United States, Italy and Spain.

The germline V gene has CDR1 MNHEY and CDR2 SMNVEV (reference sequence). Trimming pared 3 bases from V and 10 bases from J, leaving 16 bases between. The CDR3 spans 15 residues. In the authors' workflow: Nucleated cell counts were estimated from reference gene primer amplification. TCRdb's table, derived via immunoSEQ multiplex PCR, lists solely in-frame clones and lacks some. V and J calls and clone size are given by that table; D and trimming were obtained from the DNA. The profile shows 65,000 to 70,000 clones, approximately 85% of them singletons. Sequencing was performed on peripheral blood. The chain combines TRBV27 with TRBJ1-6, with TRBD1 as a possible D gene (5 bases). This sequence was found in a man older than 75 with acute or convalescent COVID-19. This CDR3 reads CASSFLLAGMSPLHF. The CDR3 DNA reads as TGTGCCAGCAGTTTTCTGTTGGCAGGGATGTCACCCCTCCACTTT.